This record covers a single TCR beta chain. Its antigen remains unidentified. The data were obtained in a study of cytomegalovirus exposure and HLA in healthy donors. Overall study: Counted in an early data release were about 80 million unique TCRs from HLA-typed donors. The study's findings and limits: Later analysis reportedly placed an Asian-associated ancestry cluster below the roughly 640-donor mean in N-insertions. A later analysis appeared to link common viral pathogens to several of the most significant clusters. Only CMV serostatus was available as immune exposure information.

Trimming at V came to 2 bases and at J to 4 bases, leaving 10 bases not matched to a gene. CDR3 length equals 17 residues. Germline V gene data show CDR1 as MNHNS and CDR2 as SASEGT. The PCR had 60 Vbeta and 13 Jbeta primers. Profiled with immunoSEQ multiplex PCR; TCRdb holds only in-frame clones, not every one. The table lists about 120,000 clones, roughly 80% of them singletons. This sequence was found in a man between 18 and 29 years old in good health and CMV-seropositive. Material for sequencing was PBMCs. The rearrangement uses TRBV6-1 and TRBJ2-2; 7 bases fit TRBD1. The CDR3 region has the DNA TGTGCCAGCAGTGAACCTCGGACAGGACGATTCACCGGGGAGCTGTTTTTT. This codes for CASSEPRTGRFTGELFF.